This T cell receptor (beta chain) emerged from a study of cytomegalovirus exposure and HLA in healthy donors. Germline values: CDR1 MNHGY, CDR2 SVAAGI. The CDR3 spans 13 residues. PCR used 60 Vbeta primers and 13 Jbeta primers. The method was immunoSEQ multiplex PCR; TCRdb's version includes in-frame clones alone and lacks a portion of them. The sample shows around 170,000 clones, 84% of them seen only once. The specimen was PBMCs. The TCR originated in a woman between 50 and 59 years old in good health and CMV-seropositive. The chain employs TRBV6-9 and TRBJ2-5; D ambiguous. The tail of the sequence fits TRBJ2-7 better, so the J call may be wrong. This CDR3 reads CASILTPSYEQYF. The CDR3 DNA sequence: TGTGCCAGCATTCTGACTCCCTCCTACGAGCAGTACTTC.